The clone carrying this T cell receptor beta chain was found once. The record originates from a study of blood T cell repertoires in COVID-19. The wider study: Samples taken during acute and convalescent COVID-19 were collected in the United States, Italy and Spain. PBMCs, B-cell-depleted T cells, or T cells were the source of the cDNA or gDNA that made up the material.

This CDR3 is built from 15 residues. Looked up from germline, CDR1 is LNHNV and CDR2 is YYDKDF (reference sequence). Unmatched junction bases numbered 5, after V lost 3 bases and J lost 5 bases. In the authors' methods: Amplification with reference gene primers provided the estimates of nucleated cell counts. Profiled with immunoSEQ multiplex PCR; TCRdb holds only in-frame clones, not every one. The DNA gave D and trimming, while V, J and clone size come from that table. The repertoire includes 400,000 or so clones, around 84% of them detected once, and 2.5% to 3.5% sits in the top ten. This chain joins TRBV15 and TRBJ2-1; the match to TRBD1 covers 9 bases. The source material was peripheral blood. This sequence originates from a human donor in a cohort sampled during active COVID-19. The CDR3 DNA follows: TGTGCCACCAGCAGGATTGGACAGGGGAACAATGAGCAGTTCTTC. This sequence encodes CATSRIGQGNNEQFF.